The rows below give T cell receptor beta chains drawn from one sample of a study of blood T cell repertoires in COVID-19. Profiling relied on immunoSEQ multiplex PCR, and the TCRdb table lists in-frame clones only, not all of them. This table has about 240,000 clones, about 83% appearing once. The material sequenced was peripheral blood. Source of these receptors: a man aged 45-60 years with acute or convalescent COVID-19. Each CDR3 is given with its conserved first and last residue.

V gene	CDR3 protein
TRBV3-1/TRBV3-2	CASSHPYLGRAAFF
TRBV18	CASSPRTMTAGGNTIYF
TRBV27	CASRSQGVHGSYEQYF
TRBV10-3	CATKTGIGSGNTIYF
TRBV2	CASSSERIAKNIQYF
TRBV5-4	CASSFGPTRWGGEKLFF
TRBV30	CASRTGVHEQYF
TRBV30	CAWSPLDRGGLVYGYTF
TRBV7-9	CASSLETVSSPLHF
TRBV27	CASSIERTAYGYTF
TRBV7-9	CASSIPGISLYTF
TRBV6-5	CASRLVLSSYEQYF
TRBV21-1	CASSKWVWDRQDEQYF
TRBV5-4	CASSPQGSDSGWGRQAFF
TRBV7-3	CASSLHQGQYNSPLHF
TRBV5-1	CASSPRGLNTEAFF
TRBV3-1/TRBV3-2	CASSQRMGVVVGYEQYF